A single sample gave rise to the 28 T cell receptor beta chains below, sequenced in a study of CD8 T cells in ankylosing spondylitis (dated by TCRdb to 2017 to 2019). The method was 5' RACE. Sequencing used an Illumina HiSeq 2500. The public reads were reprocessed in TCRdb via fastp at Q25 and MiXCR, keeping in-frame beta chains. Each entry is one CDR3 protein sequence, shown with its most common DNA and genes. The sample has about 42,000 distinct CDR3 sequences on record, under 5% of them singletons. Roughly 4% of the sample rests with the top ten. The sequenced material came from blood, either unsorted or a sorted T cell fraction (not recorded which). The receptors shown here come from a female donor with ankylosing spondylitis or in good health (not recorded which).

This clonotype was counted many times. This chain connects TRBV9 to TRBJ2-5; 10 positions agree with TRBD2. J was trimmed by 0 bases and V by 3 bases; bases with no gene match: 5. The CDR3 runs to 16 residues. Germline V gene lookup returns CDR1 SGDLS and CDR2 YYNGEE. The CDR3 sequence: CASSGGLAGDQETQYF. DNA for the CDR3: TGTGCCAGCAGCGGTGGGCTAGCGGGGGACCAAGAGACCCAGTACTTC.

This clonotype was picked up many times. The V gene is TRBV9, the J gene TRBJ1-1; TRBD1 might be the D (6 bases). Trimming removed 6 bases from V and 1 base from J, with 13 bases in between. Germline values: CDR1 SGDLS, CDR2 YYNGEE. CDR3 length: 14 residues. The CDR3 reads CASTPGVTNTEAFF. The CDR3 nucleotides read TGTGCCAGCACCCCAGGGGTTACGAACACTGAAGCTTTCTTT.

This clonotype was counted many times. The CDR3 sequence: CASRREPRSTGELFF. The CDR3 DNA reads as TGTGCCAGCAGGCGCGAGCCGCGAAGCACCGGGGAGCTGTTTTTT. The chain links TRBV9 to TRBJ2-2; D is unclear. V lost 5 bases, J lost 4 bases, and 15 bases lay in between. CDR3 length: 15 amino acids. From germline, CDR1 is SGDLS and CDR2 YYNGEE. Complete variable domain (other parts from reference TRBV9 and TRBJ2-2): DSGVTQTPKHLITATGQRVTLRCSPRSGDLSVYWYQQSLDQGLQFLIQYYNGEERAKGNILERFSAQQFPDLHSELNLSSLELGDSALYFCASRREPRSTGELFFGEGSRLTVL.

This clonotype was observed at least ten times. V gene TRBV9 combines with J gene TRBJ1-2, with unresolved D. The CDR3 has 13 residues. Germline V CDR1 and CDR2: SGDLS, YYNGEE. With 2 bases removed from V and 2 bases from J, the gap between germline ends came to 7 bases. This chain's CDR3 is CASSVRGNYGYTF. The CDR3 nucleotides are TGTGCCAGCAGCGTGAGAGGGAACTATGGCTACACCTTC.

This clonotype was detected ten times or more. CDR3 loop: CASSVAKRIGQMNTEAFF. The CDR3 nucleotides are TGTGCCAGCAGCGTAGCCAAAAGAATCGGACAGATGAACACTGAAGCTTTCTTT. The rearrangement uses TRBV9 and TRBJ1-1, with D maybe TRBD1 (6 bases). Germline V gene lookup returns CDR1 SGDLS and CDR2 YYNGEE. Trimming removed 0 bases at V and 0 bases at J, with 18 bases between. This CDR3 has 18 amino acids.

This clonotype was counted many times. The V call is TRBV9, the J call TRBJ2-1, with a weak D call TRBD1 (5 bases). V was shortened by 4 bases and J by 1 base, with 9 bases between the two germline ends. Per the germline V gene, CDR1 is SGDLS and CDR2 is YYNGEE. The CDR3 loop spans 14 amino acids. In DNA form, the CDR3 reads TGTGCCAGCAGCCCTCGACAGTCCTACAATGAGCAGTTCTTC. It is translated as CASSPRQSYNEQFF.

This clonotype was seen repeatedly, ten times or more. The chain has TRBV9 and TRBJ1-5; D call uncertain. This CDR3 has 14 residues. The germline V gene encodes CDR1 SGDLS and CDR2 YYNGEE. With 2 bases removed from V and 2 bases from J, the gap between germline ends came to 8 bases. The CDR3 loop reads CASSVGLGNQPQHF. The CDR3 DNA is TGTGCCAGCAGCGTCGGACTTGGCAATCAGCCCCAGCATTTT. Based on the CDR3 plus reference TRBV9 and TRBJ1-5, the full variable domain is DSGVTQTPKHLITATGQRVTLRCSPRSGDLSVYWYQQSLDQGLQFLIQYYNGEERAKGNILERFSAQQFPDLHSELNLSSLELGDSALYFCASSVGLGNQPQHFGDGTRLSIL.

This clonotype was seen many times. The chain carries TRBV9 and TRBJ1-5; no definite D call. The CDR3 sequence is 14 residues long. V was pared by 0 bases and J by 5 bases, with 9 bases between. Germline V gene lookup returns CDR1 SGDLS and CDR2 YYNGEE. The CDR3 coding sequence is TGTGCCAGCAGCGTAGCGGACGGGCATCAGCCCCAGCATTTT. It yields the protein CASSVADGHQPQHF.

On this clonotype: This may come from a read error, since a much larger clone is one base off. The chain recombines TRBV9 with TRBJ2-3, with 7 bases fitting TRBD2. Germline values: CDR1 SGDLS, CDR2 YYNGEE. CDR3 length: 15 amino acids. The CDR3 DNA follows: TGTGCCAGCAGCGTACGGGGGGTTTCCACAGATACGCTGTATTTT. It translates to CASSVRGVSTDTLYF. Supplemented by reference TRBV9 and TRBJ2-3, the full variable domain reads DSGVTQTPKHLITATGQRVTLRCSPRSGDLSVYWYQQSLDQGLQFLIQYYNGEERAKGNILERFSAQQFPDLHSELNLSSLELGDSALYFCASSVRGVSTDTLYFGPGTRLTVL.

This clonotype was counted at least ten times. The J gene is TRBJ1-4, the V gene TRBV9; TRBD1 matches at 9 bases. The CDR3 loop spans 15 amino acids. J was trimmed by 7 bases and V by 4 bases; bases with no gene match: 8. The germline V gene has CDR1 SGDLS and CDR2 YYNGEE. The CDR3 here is CASSRRGQGAEKLFF. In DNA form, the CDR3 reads TGTGCCAGCAGCCGCAGGGGACAGGGCGCTGAAAAACTGTTTTTT.

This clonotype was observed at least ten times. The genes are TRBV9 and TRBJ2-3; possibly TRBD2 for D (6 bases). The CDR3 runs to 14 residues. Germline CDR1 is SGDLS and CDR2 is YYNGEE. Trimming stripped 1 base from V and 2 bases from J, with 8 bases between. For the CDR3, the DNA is TGTGCCAGCAGCGTACGGGGGAACACAGATACGCAGTATTTT. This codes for CASSVRGNTDTQYF.

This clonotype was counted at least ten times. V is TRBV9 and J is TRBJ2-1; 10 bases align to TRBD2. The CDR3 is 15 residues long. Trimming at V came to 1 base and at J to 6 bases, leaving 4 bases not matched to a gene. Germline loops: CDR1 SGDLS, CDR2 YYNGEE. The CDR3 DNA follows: TGTGCCAGCAGCGTATTTACTAGCGGGGCCAATGAGCAGTTCTTC. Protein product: CASSVFTSGANEQFF.

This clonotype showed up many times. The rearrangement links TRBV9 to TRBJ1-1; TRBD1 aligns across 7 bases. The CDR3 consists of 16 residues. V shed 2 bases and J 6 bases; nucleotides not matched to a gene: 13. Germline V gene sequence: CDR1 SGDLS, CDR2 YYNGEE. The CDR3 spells CASSVAVSDREAEAFF. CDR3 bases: TGTGCCAGCAGCGTCGCAGTGAGCGACAGGGAGGCTGAAGCTTTCTTT.

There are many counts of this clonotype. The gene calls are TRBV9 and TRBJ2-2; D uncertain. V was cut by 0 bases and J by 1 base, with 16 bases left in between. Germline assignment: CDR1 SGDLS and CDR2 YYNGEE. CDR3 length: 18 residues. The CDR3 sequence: CASSVESPGSMNTGELFF. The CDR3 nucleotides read TGTGCCAGCAGCGTAGAGTCCCCTGGTTCAATGAACACCGGGGAGCTGTTTTTT.

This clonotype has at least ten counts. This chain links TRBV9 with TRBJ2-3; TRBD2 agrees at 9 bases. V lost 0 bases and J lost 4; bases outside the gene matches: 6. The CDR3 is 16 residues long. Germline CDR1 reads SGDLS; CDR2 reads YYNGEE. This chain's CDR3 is CASSVGGGGASDTQYF. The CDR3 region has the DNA TGTGCCAGCAGCGTAGGGGGCGGGGGGGCCTCAGATACGCAGTATTTT.

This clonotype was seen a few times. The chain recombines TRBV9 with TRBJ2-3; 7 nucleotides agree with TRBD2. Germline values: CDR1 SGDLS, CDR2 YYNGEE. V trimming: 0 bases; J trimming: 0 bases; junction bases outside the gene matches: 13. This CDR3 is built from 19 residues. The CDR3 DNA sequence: TGTGCCAGCAGCGTAGTCGGGTTAGGGCTAGCGGTTAGCACAGATACGCAGTATTTT. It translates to CASSVVGLGLAVSTDTQYF.

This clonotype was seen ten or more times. CDR3 nucleotide sequence: TGTGCCAGCAGCGTAGACTGGATCACAGATACGCAGTATTTT. Translated, it gives CASSVDWITDTQYF. This sequence joins TRBV9 and TRBJ2-3, with D hard to call. Between the trimmed V and J ends, which lost 0 bases and 2 bases, there was a span of 7 bases. Germline CDR1 is SGDLS and CDR2 is YYNGEE. The CDR3 length is 14 residues. The whole variable domain, remainder taken from reference TRBV9 and TRBJ2-3, is DSGVTQTPKHLITATGQRVTLRCSPRSGDLSVYWYQQSLDQGLQFLIQYYNGEERAKGNILERFSAQQFPDLHSELNLSSLELGDSALYFCASSVDWITDTQYFGPGTRLTVL.

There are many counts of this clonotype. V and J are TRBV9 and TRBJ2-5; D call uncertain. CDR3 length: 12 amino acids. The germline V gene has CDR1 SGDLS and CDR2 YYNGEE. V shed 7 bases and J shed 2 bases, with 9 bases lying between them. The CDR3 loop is CASAVNQETQYF. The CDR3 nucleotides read TGTGCCAGCGCTGTCAATCAAGAGACCCAGTACTTC. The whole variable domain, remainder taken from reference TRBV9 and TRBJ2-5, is DSGVTQTPKHLITATGQRVTLRCSPRSGDLSVYWYQQSLDQGLQFLIQYYNGEERAKGNILERFSAQQFPDLHSELNLSSLELGDSALYFCASAVNQETQYFGPGTRLLVL.

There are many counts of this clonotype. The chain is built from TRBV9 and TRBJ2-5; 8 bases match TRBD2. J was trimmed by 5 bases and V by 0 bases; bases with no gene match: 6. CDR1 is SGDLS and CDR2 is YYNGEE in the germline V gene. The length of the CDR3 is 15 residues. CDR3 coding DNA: TGTGCCAGCAGCGTAGTAGCGGGGATTGGGGAGACCCAGTACTTC. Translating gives CASSVVAGIGETQYF.

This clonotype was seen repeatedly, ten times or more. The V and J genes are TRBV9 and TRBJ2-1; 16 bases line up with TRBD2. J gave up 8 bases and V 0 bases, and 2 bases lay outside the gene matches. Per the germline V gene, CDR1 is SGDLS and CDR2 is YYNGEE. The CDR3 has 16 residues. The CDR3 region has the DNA TGTGCCAGCAGCGTAGTGGGGACTAGCGGGGGGGATGAGCAGTTCTTC. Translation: CASSVVGTSGGDEQFF.

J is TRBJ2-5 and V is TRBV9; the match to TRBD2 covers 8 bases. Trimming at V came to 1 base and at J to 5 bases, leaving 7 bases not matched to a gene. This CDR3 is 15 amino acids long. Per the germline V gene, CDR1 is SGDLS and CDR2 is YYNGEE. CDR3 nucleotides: TGTGCCAGCAGCGTATCAGCGGGGGCCTTGGAGACCCAGTACTTC. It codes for CASSVSAGALETQYF.

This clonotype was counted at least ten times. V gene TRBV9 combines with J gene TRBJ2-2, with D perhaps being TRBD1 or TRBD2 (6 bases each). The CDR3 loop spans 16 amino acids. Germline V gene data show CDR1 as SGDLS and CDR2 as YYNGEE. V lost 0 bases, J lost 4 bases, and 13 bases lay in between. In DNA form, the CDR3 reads TGTGCCAGCAGCGTAGATCCGGGGGCGGCCACCGGGGAGCTGTTTTTT. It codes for CASSVDPGAATGELFF.

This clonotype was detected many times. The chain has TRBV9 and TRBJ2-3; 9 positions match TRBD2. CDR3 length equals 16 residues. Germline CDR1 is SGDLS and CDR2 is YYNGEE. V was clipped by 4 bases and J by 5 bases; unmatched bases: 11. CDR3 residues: CASSPRVAGVQDTQYF. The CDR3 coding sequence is TGTGCCAGCAGCCCGAGGGTAGCGGGGGTGCAAGATACGCAGTATTTT.

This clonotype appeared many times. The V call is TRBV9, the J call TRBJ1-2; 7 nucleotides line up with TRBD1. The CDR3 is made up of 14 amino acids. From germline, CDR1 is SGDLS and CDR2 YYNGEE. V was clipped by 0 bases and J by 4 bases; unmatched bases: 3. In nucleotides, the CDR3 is TGTGCCAGCAGCGTAGACAGGGGCTCCTATGGCTACACCTTC. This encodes CASSVDRGSYGYTF.

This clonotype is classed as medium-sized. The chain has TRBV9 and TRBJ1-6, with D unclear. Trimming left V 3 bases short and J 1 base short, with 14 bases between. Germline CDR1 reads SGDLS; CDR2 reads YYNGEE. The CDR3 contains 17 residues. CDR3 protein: CASSEKIRGSYNSPLHF. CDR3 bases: TGTGCCAGCAGCGAGAAGATCCGAGGGTCCTATAATTCACCCCTCCACTTT.

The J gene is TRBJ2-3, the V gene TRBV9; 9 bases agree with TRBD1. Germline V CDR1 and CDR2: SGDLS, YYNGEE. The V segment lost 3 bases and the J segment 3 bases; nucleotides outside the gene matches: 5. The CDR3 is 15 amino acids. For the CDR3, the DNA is TGTGCCAGCAGCGACCGCGGACAGGGGACAGATACGCAGTATTTT. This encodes CASSDRGQGTDTQYF.

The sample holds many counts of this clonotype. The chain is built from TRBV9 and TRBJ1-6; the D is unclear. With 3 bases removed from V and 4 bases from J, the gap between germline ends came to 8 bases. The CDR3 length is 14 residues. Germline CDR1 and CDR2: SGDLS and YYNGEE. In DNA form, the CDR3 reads TGTGCCAGCAGCGGGACTTCTTATAATTCACCCCTCCACTTT. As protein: CASSGTSYNSPLHF.

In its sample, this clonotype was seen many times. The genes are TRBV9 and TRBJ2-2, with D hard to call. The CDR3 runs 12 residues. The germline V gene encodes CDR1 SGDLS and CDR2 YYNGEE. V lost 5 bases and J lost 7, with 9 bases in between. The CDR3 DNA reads TGTGCCAGCAGGACCCTCGGCGGGGAGCTGTTTTTT. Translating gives CASRTLGGELFF.